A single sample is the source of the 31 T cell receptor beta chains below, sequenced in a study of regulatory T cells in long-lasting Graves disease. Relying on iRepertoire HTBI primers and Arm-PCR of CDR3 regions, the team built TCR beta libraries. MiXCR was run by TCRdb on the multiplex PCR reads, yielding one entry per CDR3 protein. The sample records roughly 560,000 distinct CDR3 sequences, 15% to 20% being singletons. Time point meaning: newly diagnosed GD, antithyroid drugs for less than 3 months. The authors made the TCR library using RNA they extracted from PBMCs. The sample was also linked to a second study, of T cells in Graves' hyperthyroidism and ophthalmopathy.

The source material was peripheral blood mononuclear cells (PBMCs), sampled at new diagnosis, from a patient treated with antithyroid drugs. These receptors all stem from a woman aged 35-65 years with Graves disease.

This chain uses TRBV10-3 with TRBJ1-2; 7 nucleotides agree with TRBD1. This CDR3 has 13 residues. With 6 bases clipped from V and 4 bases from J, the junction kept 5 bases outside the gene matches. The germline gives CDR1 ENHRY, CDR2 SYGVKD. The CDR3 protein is CAISPGQLYGYTF. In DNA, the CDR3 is TGTGCCATCAGCCCGGGACAGCTCTATGGCTACACCTTC.

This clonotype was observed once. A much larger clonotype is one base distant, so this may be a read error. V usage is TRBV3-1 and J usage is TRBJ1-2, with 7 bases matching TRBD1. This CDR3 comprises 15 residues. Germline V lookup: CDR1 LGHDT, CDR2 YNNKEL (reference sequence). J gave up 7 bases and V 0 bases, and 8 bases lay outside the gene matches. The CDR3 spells CASSQEGGRGCGYTF. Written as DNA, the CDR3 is TGTGCCAGCAGCCAAGAGGGGGGCAGGGGGTGTGGCTACACCTTC.

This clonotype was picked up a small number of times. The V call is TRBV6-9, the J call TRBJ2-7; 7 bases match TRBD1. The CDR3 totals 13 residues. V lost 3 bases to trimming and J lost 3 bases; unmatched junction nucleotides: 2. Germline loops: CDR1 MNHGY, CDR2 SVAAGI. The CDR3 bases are TGTGCCAGCAGTTACCGGGACAGCTACGAGCAGTACTTC. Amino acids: CASSYRDSYEQYF.

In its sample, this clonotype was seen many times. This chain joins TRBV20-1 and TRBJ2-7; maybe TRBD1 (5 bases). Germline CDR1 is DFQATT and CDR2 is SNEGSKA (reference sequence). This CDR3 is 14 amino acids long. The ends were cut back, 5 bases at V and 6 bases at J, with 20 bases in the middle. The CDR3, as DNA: TGCAGTGCTCCCCCTTCAGGGCGTTTAGGCGAGCAGTACTTC. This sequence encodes CSAPPSGRLGEQYF.

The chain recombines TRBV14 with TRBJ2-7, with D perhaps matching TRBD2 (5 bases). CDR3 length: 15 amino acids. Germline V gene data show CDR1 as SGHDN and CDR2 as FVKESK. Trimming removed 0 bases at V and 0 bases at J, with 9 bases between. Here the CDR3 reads CASSQEGETSYEQYF. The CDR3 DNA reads TGTGCCAGCAGCCAAGAGGGAGAGACCTCCTACGAGCAGTACTTC.

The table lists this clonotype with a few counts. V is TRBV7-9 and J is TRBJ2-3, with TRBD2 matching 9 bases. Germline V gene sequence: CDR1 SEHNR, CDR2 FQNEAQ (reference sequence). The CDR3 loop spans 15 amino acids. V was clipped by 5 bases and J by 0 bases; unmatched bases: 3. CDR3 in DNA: TGTGCCAGCAGCGCGGGGGGGGCCAGCACAGATACGCAGTATTTT. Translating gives CASSAGGASTDTQYF. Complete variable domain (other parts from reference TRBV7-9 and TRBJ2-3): DTGVSQNPRHKITKRGQNVTFRCDPISEHNRLYWYRQTLGQGPEFLTYFQNEAQLEKSRLLSDRFSAERPKGSFSTLEIQRTEQGDSAMYLCASSAGGASTDTQYFGPGTRLTVL.

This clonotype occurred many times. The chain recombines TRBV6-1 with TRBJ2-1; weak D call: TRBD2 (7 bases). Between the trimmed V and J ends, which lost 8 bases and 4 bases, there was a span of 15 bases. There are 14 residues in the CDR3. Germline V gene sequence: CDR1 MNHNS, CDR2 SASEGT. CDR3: CASVGRGEYNEQFF. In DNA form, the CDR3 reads TGTGCCAGCGTAGGGAGGGGGGAGTACAATGAGCAGTTCTTC.

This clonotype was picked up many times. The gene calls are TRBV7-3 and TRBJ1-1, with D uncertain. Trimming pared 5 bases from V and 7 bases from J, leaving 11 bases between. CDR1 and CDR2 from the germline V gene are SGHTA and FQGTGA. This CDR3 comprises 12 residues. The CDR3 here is CASSPGPGEAFF. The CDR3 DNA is TGTGCCAGCAGCCCCGGCCCAGGTGAAGCTTTCTTT.

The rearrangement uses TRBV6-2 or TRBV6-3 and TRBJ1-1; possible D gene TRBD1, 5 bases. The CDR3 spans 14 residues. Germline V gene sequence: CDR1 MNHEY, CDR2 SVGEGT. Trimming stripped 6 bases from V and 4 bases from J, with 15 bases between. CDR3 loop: CASRKGWGGTEAFF. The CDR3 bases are TGTGCCAGCAGAAAGGGATGGGGGGGCACTGAAGCTTTCTTT.

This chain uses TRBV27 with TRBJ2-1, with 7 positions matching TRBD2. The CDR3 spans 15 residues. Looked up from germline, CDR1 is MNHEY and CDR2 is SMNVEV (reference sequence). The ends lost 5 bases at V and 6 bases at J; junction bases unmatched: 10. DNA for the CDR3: TGTGCCAGCAGTCCCCCCGGGCGGGGGTCCAATGAGCAGTTCTTC. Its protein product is CASSPPGRGSNEQFF.

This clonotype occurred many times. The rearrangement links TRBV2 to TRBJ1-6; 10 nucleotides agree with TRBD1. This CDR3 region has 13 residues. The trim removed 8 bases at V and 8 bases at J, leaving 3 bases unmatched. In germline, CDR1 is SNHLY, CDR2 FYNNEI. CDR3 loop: CASAGTGDSPLHF. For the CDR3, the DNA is TGTGCCAGCGCCGGGACAGGGGATTCACCCCTCCACTTT. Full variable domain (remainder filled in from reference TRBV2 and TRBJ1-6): EPEVTQTPSHQVTQMGQEVILRCVPISNHLYFYWYRQILGQKVEFLVSFYNNEISEKSEIFDDQFSVERPDGSNFTLKIRSTKLEDSAMYFCASAGTGDSPLHFGNGTRLTVT.

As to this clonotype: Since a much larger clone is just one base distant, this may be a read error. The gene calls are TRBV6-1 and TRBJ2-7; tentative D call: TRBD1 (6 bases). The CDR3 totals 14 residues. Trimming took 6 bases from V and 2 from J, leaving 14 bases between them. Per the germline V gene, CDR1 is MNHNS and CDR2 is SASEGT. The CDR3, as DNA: TGTGCCAGCAGGTCTGGACAGCTCACCTACGAGCAGTACTTC. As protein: CASRSGQLTYEQYF.

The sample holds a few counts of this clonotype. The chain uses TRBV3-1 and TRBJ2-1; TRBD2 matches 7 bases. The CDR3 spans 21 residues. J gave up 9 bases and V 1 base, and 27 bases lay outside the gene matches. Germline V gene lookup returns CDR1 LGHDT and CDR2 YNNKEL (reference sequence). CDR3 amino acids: CASSQAQAGVDGSDRIGEQFF. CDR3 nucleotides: TGTGCCAGCAGCCAAGCCCAGGCGGGAGTGGACGGATCGGATCGGATCGGTGAGCAGTTCTTC.

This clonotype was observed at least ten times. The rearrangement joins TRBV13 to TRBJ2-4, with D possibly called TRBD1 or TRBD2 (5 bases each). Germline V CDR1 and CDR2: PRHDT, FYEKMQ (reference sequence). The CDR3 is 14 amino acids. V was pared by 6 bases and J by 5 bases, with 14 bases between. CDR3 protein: CASSSTGTENIQYF. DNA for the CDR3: TGTGCCAGCAGTTCGACCGGGACGGAAAACATTCAGTACTTC.

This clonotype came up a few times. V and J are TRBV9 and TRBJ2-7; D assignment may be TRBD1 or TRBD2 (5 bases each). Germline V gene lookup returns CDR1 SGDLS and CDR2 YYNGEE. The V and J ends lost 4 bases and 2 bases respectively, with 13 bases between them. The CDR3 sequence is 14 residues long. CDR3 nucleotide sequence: TGTGCCAGCAGCCCCCTAGGGGACCCCTACGAGCAGTACTTC. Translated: CASSPLGDPYEQYF.

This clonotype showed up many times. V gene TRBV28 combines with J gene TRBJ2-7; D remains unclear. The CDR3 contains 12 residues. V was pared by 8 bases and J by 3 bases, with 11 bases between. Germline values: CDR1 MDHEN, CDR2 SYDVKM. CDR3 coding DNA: TGTGCCAGCCAAAGTTGGGGCTACGAGCAGTACTTC. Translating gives CASQSWGYEQYF.

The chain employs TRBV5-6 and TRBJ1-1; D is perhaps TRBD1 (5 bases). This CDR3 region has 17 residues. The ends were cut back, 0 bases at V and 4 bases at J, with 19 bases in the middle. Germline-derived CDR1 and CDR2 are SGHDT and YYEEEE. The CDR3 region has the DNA TGTGCCAGCAGCTTGGGATCCGCGGGGCCAGGGAGCACTGAAGCTTTCTTT. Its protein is CASSLGSAGPGSTEAFF.

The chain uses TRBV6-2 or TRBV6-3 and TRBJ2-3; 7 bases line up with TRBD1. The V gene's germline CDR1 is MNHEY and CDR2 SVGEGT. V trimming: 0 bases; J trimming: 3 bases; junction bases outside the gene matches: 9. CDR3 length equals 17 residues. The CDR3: CASSYSIFRGSTDTQYF. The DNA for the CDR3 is TGTGCCAGCAGTTACTCGATATTCAGGGGGTCAACAGATACGCAGTATTTT.

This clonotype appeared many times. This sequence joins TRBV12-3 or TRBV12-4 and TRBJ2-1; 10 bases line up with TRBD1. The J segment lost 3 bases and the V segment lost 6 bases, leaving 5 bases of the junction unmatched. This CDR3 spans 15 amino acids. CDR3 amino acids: CASSLTGGVYNEQFF. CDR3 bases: TGTGCCAGCAGCTTGACAGGGGGCGTCTACAATGAGCAGTTCTTC.

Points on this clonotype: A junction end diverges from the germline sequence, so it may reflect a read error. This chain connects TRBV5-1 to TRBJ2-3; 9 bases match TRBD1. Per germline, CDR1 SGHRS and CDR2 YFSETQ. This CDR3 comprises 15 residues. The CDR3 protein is CASSDDRGVTGTQYF. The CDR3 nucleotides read TGCGCCAGCAGCGACGACAGGGGGGTCACAGGTACGCAGTATTTT. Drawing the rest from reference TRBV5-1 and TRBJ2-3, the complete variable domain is KAGVTQTPRYLIKTRGQQVTLSCSPISGHRSVSWYQQTPGQGLQFLFEYFSETQRNKGNFPGRFSGRQFSNSRSEMNVSTLELGDSALYLCASSDDRGVTGTQYFGPGTRLTVL.

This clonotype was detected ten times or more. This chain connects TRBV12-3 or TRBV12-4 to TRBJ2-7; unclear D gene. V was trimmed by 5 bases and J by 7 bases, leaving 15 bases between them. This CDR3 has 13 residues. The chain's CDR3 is CASSLLSGREQYF. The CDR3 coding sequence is TGTGCCAGCAGTCTCCTCTCCGGCCGGGAGCAGTACTTC.

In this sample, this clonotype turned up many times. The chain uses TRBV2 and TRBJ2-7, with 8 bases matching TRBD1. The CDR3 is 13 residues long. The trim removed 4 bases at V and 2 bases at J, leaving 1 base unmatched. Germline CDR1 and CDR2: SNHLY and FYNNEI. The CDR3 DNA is TGTGCCAGCAGTGGACAGGGGACCTACGAGCAGTACTTC. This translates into CASSGQGTYEQYF.

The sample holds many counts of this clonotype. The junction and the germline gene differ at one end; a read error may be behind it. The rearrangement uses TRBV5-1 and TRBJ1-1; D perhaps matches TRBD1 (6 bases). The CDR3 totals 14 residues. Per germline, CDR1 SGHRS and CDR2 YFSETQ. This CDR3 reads CASSLQGADTEAFF. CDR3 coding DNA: TGTGCCAGCAGCCTACAGGGTGCTGACACTGAAGCTTTCTTT. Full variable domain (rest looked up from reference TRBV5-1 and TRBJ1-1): KAGVTQTPRYLIKTRGQQVTLSCSPISGHRSVSWYQQTPGQGLQFLFEYFSETQRNKGNFPGRFSGRQFSNSRSEMNVSTLELGDSALYLCASSLQGADTEAFFGQGTRLTVV.

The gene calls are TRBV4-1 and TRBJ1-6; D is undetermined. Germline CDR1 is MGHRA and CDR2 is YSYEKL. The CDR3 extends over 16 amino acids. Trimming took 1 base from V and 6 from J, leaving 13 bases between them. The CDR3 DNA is TGCGCCAGCAGCCAAGTTGGTGGGAGTGGTAATTCACCCCTCCACTTT. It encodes CASSQVGGSGNSPLHF.

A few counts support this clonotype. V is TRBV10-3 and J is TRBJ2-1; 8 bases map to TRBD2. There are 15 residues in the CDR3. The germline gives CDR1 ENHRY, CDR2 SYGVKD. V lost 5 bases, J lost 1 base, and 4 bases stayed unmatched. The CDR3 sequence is CAISPGGSSYNEQFF. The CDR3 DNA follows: TGTGCCATCAGTCCGGGGGGGTCGTCCTACAATGAGCAGTTCTTC.

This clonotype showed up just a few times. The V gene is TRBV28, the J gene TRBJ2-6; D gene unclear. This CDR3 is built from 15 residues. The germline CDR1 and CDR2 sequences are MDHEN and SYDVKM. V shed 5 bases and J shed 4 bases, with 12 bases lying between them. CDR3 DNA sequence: TGTGCCAGCAGTCTTCTGACATCCGGGGCCAACGTCCTGACTTTC. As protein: CASSLLTSGANVLTF.

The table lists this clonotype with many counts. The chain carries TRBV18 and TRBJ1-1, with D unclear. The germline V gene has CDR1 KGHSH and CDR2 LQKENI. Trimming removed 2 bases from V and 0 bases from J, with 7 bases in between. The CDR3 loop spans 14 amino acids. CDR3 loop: CASSPEFMNTEAFF. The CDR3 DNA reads TGTGCCAGCTCACCAGAGTTTATGAACACTGAAGCTTTCTTT.

The CDR3 region has the DNA TGCAGTGCCAGTACGGGGGGCTCCTACGAGCAGTACTTC. Translated, it gives CSASTGGSYEQYF. The chain uses TRBV20-1 and TRBJ2-7; TRBD2 matches at 7 bases. The CDR3 is made up of 13 amino acids. CDR1 and CDR2 (germline): DFQATT, SNEGSKA (reference sequence). V trimming: 6 bases; J trimming: 0 bases; junction bases outside the gene matches: 5.

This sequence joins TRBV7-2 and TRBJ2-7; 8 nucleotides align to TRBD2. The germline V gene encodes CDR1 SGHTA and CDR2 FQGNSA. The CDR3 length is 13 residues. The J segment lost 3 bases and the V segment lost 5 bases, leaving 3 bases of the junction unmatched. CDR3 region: CASSPGLDYEQYF. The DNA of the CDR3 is TGTGCCAGCAGCCCGGGACTAGACTACGAGCAGTACTTC. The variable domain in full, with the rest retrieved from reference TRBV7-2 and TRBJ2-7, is GAGVSQSPSNKVTEKGKDVELRCDPISGHTALYWYRQSLGQGLEFLIYFQGNSAPDKSGLPSDRFSAERTGGSVSTLTIQRTQQEDSAVYLCASSPGLDYEQYFGPGTRLTVT.

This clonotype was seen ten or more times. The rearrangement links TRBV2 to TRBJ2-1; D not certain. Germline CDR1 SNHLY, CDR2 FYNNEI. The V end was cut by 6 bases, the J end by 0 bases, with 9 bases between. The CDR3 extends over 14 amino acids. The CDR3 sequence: CASRRTVSYNEQFF. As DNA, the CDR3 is TGTGCCAGCAGACGGACGGTCTCCTACAATGAGCAGTTCTTC.

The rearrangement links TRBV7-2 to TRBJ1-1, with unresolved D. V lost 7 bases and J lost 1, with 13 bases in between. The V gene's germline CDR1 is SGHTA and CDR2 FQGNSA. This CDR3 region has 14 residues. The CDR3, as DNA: TGTGCCAGCACCATGGGGTCGGCGAACACTGAAGCTTTCTTT. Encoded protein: CASTMGSANTEAFF.